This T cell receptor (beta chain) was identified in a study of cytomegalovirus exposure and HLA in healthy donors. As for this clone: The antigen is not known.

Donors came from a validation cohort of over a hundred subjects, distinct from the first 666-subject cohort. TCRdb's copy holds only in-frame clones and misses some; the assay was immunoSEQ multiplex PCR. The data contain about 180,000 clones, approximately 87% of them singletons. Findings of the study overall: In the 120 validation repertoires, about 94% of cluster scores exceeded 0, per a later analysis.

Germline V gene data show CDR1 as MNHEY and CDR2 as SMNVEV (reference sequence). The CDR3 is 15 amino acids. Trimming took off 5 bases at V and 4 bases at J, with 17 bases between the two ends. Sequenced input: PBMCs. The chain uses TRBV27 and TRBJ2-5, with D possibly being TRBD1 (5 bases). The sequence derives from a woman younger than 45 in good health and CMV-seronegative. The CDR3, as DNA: TGTGCCAGCAGTCCAAGGTCAGGGTTTGGAGAGACCCAGTACTTC. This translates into CASSPRSGFGETQYF.